What follows are 21 T cell receptor beta chains derived from one specimen sequenced in a study of blood T cell repertoires in COVID-19. TCRdb's copy holds only in-frame clones and misses some; the assay was immunoSEQ multiplex PCR. Here the sample spans approximately 300,000 clones, 80% to 90% being singletons. Sequencing used PBMCs or T cells enriched from blood (not recorded which). These receptors originate from a young woman who had recovered from COVID-19.

This clone is a singleton in its sample. This rearrangement joins TRBV18 to TRBJ2-1; 7 positions agree with TRBD1. The germline CDR1 and CDR2 sequences are KGHSH and LQKENI. This CDR3 has 19 amino acids. The V and J ends lost 6 bases and 0 bases, in that order; junction bases with no gene match: 17. The CDR3 reads CASSLSEGGGWSSYNEQFF. The CDR3 DNA sequence: TGTGCCAGCTCCCTCTCCGAAGGGGGCGGTTGGAGCTCCTACAATGAGCAGTTCTTC. Full variable domain (outside the CDR3, taken from reference TRBV18 and TRBJ2-1): NAGVMQNPRHLVRRRGQEARLRCSPMKGHSHVYWYRQLPEEGLKFMVYLQKENIIDESGMPKERFSAEFPKEGPSILRIQQVVRGDSAAYFCASSLSEGGGWSSYNEQFFGPGTRLTVL.

The J gene is TRBJ2-7, the V gene TRBV9, with D possibly TRBD1 on 6 matching bases. This CDR3 comprises 15 residues. Germline CDR1 and CDR2: SGDLS and YYNGEE. Trimming pared 3 bases from V and 0 bases from J, leaving 13 bases between. The CDR3 nucleotides read TGTGCCAGCAGCGAAGGGACATTGAGCTCCTACGAGCAGTACTTC. Translating it yields CASSEGTLSSYEQYF.

The V call is TRBV6-5, the J call TRBJ1-1, with a weak D call TRBD1 (6 bases). The V gene's germline CDR1 is MNHEY and CDR2 SVGAGI. The CDR3 loop spans 12 amino acids. Trimming cost V 5 bases and J 10 bases, with 14 bases left between them. The CDR3 region has the DNA TGTGCCAGCAGTAATCAGCAGGGGCGAGCTTTCTTT. This encodes CASSNQQGRAFF.

This chain connects TRBV19 to TRBJ2-2; 14 bases are a match to TRBD2. This CDR3 has 17 residues. Germline V gene data show CDR1 as LNHDA and CDR2 as SQIVND (reference sequence). The V gene end was trimmed by 1 base and the J gene end by 7 bases; junction bases not matched to a gene: 5. This CDR3 reads CASSIGLAGGHSGELFF. The CDR3 nucleotides are TGTGCCAGTAGTATAGGACTAGCGGGAGGGCATAGCGGGGAGCTGTTTTTT. The variable domain in full, with the rest retrieved from reference TRBV19 and TRBJ2-2, is DGGITQSPKYLFRKEGQNVTLSCEQNLNHDAMYWYRQDPGQGLRLIYYSQIVNDFQKGDIAEGYSVSREKKESFPLTVTSAQKNPTAFYLCASSIGLAGGHSGELFFGEGSRLTVL.

This rearrangement joins TRBV18 to TRBJ1-1; perhaps TRBD1 as D (5 bases). CDR1 KGHSH and CDR2 LQKENI come from the germline V gene. This CDR3 has 15 amino acids. With 2 bases removed from V and 5 bases from J, the gap between germline ends came to 15 bases. CDR3 nucleotides: TGTGCCAGCTCACCAAGGTCCTCCCCAGGGACTGAAGCTTTCTTT. It encodes CASSPRSSPGTEAFF. Full variable domain (rest looked up from reference TRBV18 and TRBJ1-1): NAGVMQNPRHLVRRRGQEARLRCSPMKGHSHVYWYRQLPEEGLKFMVYLQKENIIDESGMPKERFSAEFPKEGPSILRIQQVVRGDSAAYFCASSPRSSPGTEAFFGQGTRLTVV.

This clone was seen only once. The V call is TRBV18, the J call TRBJ1-5; 9 positions agree with TRBD1. This CDR3 comprises 14 residues. The V and J ends lost 3 bases and 5 bases, in that order; junction bases with no gene match: 2. CDR1 and CDR2 from the germline V gene are KGHSH and LQKENI. The CDR3 protein is CASSPGTGYQPQHF. The CDR3 DNA sequence: TGTGCCAGCTCACCGGGGACAGGGTATCAGCCCCAGCATTTT.

This chain joins TRBV4-2 and TRBJ2-7; the D gene is possibly TRBD1 (6 bases). The germline gives CDR1 LGHNA, CDR2 YNFKEQ. V was shortened by 3 bases and J by 0 bases, with 12 bases between the two germline ends. The CDR3 has 15 amino acids. CDR3 coding DNA: TGTGCCAGCAGCCAGACCACAGGGTACTCCTACGAGCAGTACTTC. Its protein product is CASSQTTGYSYEQYF.

CDR3 sequence reads: CATRPEQMNTEAFF. DNA of the CDR3: TGTGCCACCCGTCCGGAACAGATGAACACTGAAGCTTTCTTT. The chain employs TRBV10-3 and TRBJ1-1; the D is unclear. The CDR3 loop spans 14 amino acids. Germline V lookup: CDR1 ENHRY, CDR2 SYGVKD. V lost 10 bases to trimming and J lost 0 bases, with 15 bases between them.

The chain has TRBV2 and TRBJ1-1; 10 bases fit TRBD1. The CDR3 consists of 15 residues. Trimming took 4 bases from V and 1 from J; bases not matched to a gene: 3. Germline V gene data show CDR1 as SNHLY and CDR2 as FYNNEI. The CDR3 DNA follows: TGTGCCAGCAGTGGACAGGGGGCGAGGAACACTGAAGCTTTCTTT. Its translation: CASSGQGARNTEAFF.

The chain carries TRBV9 and TRBJ1-3; 11 nucleotides align to TRBD1. The junction had 6 bases not matched to a gene; V was cut back by 4 bases and J by 3 bases. The CDR3 consists of 16 residues. Germline loops: CDR1 SGDLS, CDR2 YYNGEE. CDR3 nucleotides: TGTGCCAGCAGCACCGGGACAGGGGGTGGTGGAAACACCATATATTTT. Translation gives CASSTGTGGGGNTIYF.

The rearrangement uses TRBV15 and TRBJ1-3; a weak D match, TRBD1 (5 bases). Looked up from germline, CDR1 is LNHNV and CDR2 is YYDKDF (reference sequence). CDR3 size: 15 residues. Trimming removed 5 bases at V and 2 bases at J, with 13 bases between. The CDR3 nucleotides read TGTGCCACCAGCCCGACCCGGGGGACTGGAAACACCATATATTTT. This sequence encodes CATSPTRGTGNTIYF.

The chain combines TRBV7-3 with TRBJ1-3, with D perhaps TRBD1 (5 bases). CDR1 is SGHTA and CDR2 is FQGTGA in the germline V gene. CDR3 length: 11 residues. With 5 bases removed from V and 9 bases from J, the gap between germline ends came to 8 bases. The DNA for the CDR3 is TGTGCCAGCAGCGCCGGGGGCACCATATATTTT. Its translation is CASSAGGTIYF.

In DNA form, the CDR3 reads TGTGCCAGCAGTGAGTCGGAGACCCAGTACTTC. Translated: CASSESETQYF. The V gene is TRBV3-1 (or the pseudogene TRBV3-2), the J gene TRBJ2-5; D is unresolved. CDR3 size: 11 residues. CDR1 LGHDT and CDR2 YNNKEL come from the germline V gene (reference sequence). V was cut by 6 bases and J by 5 bases, with 7 bases left in between.

This sequence joins TRBV29-1 and TRBJ1-2; the D is unclear. Trimming cost V 5 bases and J 4 bases, with 8 bases left between them. Looked up from germline, CDR1 is SQVTM and CDR2 is ANQGSEA. The CDR3 length is 11 residues. The CDR3 loop reads CSVFERYGYTF. The CDR3 nucleotides read TGCAGCGTTTTTGAGCGCTATGGCTACACCTTC.

The chain combines TRBV5-1 with TRBJ2-5; D gene uncertain. CDR1 is SGHRS, CDR2 YFSETQ, per germline. Trimming pared 2 bases from V and 4 bases from J, leaving 9 bases between. CDR3 length equals 13 residues. For the CDR3, the DNA is TGCGCCAGCAGCTTCGGCAACAGAGAGACCCAGTACTTC. Protein sequence: CASSFGNRETQYF.

The rearrangement links TRBV29-1 to TRBJ2-5, with 10 bases matching TRBD1. V shed 5 bases and J 5 bases; nucleotides not matched to a gene: 5. The germline V gene has CDR1 SQVTM and CDR2 ANQGSEA. This CDR3 region has 13 residues. The CDR3 DNA is TGCAGCGTTATAGGACAGGGGGGGGAGACCCAGTACTTC. It encodes CSVIGQGGETQYF.

The V call is TRBV19, the J call TRBJ1-5; 8 bases line up with TRBD1. The CDR3 consists of 15 residues. V lost 9 bases, J lost 2 bases, and 9 bases stayed unmatched. CDR1 is LNHDA and CDR2 is SQIVND in the germline V gene (reference sequence). CDR3 nucleotide sequence: TGTGCCAGCCGAGTGGGACAGGTACGCAATCAGCCCCAGCATTTT. Translated: CASRVGQVRNQPQHF.

The rearrangement joins TRBV19 to TRBJ2-7; 9 bases map to TRBD1. This CDR3 has 13 residues. V was clipped by 7 bases and J by 9 bases; unmatched bases: 10. Germline CDR1 reads LNHDA; CDR2 reads SQIVND (reference sequence). CDR3 sequence (DNA): TGTGCCAGTAAGGGACAGGGCCCCGGGAGGCAGTACTTC. It codes for CASKGQGPGRQYF.

The V and J genes are TRBV2 and TRBJ1-4; 10 nucleotides match TRBD1. The trim removed 6 bases at V and 2 bases at J, leaving 9 bases unmatched. The length of the CDR3 is 17 residues. The germline V gene has CDR1 SNHLY and CDR2 FYNNEI. This CDR3 is CASSADRGLGTNEKLFF. The CDR3 nucleotides read TGTGCCAGCAGCGCTGACAGGGGGCTTGGTACTAATGAAAAACTGTTTTTT. Full variable domain (outside the CDR3, taken from reference TRBV2 and TRBJ1-4): EPEVTQTPSHQVTQMGQEVILRCVPISNHLYFYWYRQILGQKVEFLVSFYNNEISEKSEIFDDQFSVERPDGSNFTLKIRSTKLEDSAMYFCASSADRGLGTNEKLFFGSGTQLSVL.

This chain uses TRBV30 with TRBJ2-5, with D possibly TRBD2 on 5 matching bases. Germline assignment: CDR1 GTSNPN and CDR2 SVGIG (reference sequence). This CDR3 has 14 residues. With 0 bases removed from V and 4 bases from J, the gap between germline ends came to 12 bases. The CDR3 region is CAWSVLGRGETQYF. DNA of the CDR3: TGTGCCTGGAGTGTCCTGGGCCGGGGAGAGACCCAGTACTTC.

J is TRBJ1-2 and V is TRBV5-1; D might be TRBD1 (6 bases). CDR3 size: 15 residues. V lost 3 bases and J 4 bases, leaving 16 bases between the germline ends. Germline V CDR1 and CDR2: SGHRS, YFSETQ. CDR3 DNA: TGCGCCAGCAGCTCGGAAATTACAGGGAGCTATGGCTACACCTTC. Its translation is CASSSEITGSYGYTF.